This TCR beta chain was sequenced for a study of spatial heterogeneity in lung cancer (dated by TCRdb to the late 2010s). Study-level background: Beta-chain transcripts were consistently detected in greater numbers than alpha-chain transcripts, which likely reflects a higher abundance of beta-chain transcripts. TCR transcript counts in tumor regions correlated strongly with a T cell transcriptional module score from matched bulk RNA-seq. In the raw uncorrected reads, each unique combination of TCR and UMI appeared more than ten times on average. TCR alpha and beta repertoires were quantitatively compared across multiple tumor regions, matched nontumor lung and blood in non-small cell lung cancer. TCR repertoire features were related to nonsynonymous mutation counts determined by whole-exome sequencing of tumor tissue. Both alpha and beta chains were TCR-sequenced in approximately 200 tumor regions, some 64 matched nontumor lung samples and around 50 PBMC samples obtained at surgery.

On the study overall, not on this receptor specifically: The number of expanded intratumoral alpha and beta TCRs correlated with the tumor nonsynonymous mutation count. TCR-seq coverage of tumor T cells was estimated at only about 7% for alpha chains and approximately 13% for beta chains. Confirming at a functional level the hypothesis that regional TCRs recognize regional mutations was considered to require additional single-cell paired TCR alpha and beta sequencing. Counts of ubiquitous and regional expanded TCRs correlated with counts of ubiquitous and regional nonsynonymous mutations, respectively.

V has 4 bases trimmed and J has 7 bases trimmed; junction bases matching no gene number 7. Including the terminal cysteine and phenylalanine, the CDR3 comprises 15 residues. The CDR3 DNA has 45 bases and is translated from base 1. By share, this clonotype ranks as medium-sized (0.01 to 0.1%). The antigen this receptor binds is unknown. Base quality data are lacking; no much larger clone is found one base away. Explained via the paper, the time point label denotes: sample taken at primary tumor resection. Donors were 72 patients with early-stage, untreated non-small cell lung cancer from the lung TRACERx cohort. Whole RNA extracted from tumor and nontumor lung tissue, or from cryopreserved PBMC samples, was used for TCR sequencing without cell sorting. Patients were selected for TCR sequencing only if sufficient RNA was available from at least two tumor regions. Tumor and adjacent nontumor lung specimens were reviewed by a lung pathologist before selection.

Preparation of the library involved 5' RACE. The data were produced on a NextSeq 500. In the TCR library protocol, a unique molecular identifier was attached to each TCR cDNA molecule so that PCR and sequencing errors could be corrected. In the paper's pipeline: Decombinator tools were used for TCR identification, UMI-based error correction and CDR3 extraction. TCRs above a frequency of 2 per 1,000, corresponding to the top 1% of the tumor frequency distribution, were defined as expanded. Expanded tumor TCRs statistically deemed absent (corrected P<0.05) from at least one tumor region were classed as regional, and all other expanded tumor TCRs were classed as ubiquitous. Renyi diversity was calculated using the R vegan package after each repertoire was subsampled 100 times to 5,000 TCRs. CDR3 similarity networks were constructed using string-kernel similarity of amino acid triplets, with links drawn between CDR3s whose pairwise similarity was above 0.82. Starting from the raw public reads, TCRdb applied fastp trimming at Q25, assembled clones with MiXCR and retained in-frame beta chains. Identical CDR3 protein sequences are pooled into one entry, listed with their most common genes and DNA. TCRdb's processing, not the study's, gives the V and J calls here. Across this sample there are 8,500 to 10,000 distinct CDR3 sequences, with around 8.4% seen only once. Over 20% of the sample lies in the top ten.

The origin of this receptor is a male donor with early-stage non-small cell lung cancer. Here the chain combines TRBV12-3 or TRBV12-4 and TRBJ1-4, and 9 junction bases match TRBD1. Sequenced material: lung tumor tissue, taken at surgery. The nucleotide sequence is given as TGTGCCAGCAGTTCCCCCGGGACAGGGCCTGAAAAACTGTTTTTT. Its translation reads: CASSSPGTGPEKLFF.